This is a list of T cell receptor beta chains from one sample in a study of cytomegalovirus exposure and HLA in healthy donors. Data came from immunoSEQ multiplex PCR; TCRdb stores just in-frame clones and leaves some out. The table has 90,000 to 140,000 clones, about 80% seen once. Sequencing was done on a sample of PBMCs. The receptors were sampled from a man between 40 and 49 years old in good health and CMV-seropositive. The CDR3 runs from the conserved cysteine through the conserved F or W. The order of the fields is J gene, D gene, clone size, V gene, CDR3 DNA, CDR3 protein. The D gene is left open where the match is weak. Rows give clone size only sometimes, using once, few, many, or a class for an expanded clone.

>TRBJ1-4|.|.|TRBV21-1
TGTGCCAGCAGCAAAGATGGACAGGCAACTAATGAAAAACTGTTTTTT
CASSKDGQATNEKLFF
>TRBJ2-1|TRBD2|once|TRBV4-3
TGCGCCAGCAGCCAAGATTTGGCGGGGGACTACAATGAGCAGTTCTTC
CASSQDLAGDYNEQFF
>TRBJ1-5|TRBD1|.|TRBV28
TGTGCCAGCAGTTTATCACAGGGGCTGGCTCAGCCCCAGCATTTT
CASSLSQGLAQPQHF
>TRBJ1-2|.|.|TRBV30
TGTGCCTGGAGTGAACAGGGTGATGGCTACACCTTC
CAWSEQGDGYTF
>TRBJ2-3|.|.|TRBV7-7
TGTGCTAGCAGCCAGACAGGCACTAGCACAGATACGCAGTATTTT
CASSQTGTSTDTQYF
>TRBJ1-2|TRBD1|.|TRBV6-1
TGTGCCAGCAGACGACAGGGGTTTGGTGGCTACACCTTC
CASRRQGFGGYTF
>TRBJ2-1|.|.|TRBV7-3
TGTGCCAGCAGCTTACTAGCGTCTGATGAGCAGTTCTTC
CASSLLASDEQFF
>TRBJ2-3|.|few|TRBV6-5
TGTGCCAGCAGTTACTCTGGGGCGGCAAGCACAGATACGCAGTATTTT
CASSYSGAASTDTQYF
>TRBJ2-4|.|.|TRBV11-2
TGTGTCAGCAGCCCCGAGCGGTTTAAGAACAGTCAGTACTTC
CVSSPERFKNSQYF
>TRBJ2-3|TRBD2|.|TRBV2
TGTGCCAGCAGTGAATCGGCTAGCGGGGGCAGCACAGATACGCAGTATTTT
CASSESASGGSTDTQYF
>TRBJ2-7|TRBD2|once|TRBV6-6
TGTGCCAGCAGTTACGGCGGGAGCCTTGGCGAGCAGTACTTC
CASSYGGSLGEQYF
>TRBJ1-2|.|.|TRBV6-1
TGTGCCACCCTCGGACAGAGCTATGGCTACACCTTC
CATLGQSYGYTF
>TRBJ2-3|.|once|TRBV19
TGTGCCAGTAGTATAAACCCCGAGGACAGTAAGGTACCCCTAACGCAGTATTTT
CASSINPEDSKVPLTQYF
>TRBJ1-4|TRBD1|.|TRBV27
TGTGCCAGCAGTTTAGGGCAGGGGGCTTTTAATGAAAAACTGTTTTTT
CASSLGQGAFNEKLFF
>TRBJ2-1|.|.|TRBV2
TGTGCCAGCAGTGAAAGAATTCGGACAACCTACAATGAGCAGTTCTTC
CASSERIRTTYNEQFF